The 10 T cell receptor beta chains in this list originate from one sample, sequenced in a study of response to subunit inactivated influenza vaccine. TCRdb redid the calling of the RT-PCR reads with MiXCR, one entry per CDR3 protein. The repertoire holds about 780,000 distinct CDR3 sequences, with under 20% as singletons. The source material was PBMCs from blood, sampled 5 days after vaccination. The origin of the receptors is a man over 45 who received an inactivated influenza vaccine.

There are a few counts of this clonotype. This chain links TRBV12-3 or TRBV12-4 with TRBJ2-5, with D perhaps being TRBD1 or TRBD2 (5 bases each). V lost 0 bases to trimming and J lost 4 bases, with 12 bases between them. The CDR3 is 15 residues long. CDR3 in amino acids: CASSLALAGSETQYF. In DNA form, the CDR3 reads TGTGCCAGCAGTTTAGCGCTAGCAGGGTCAGAGACCCAGTACTTC.

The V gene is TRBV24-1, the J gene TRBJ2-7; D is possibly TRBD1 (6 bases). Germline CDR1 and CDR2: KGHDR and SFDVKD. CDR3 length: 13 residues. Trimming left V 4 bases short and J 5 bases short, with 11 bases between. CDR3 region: CATSEPGDHEQYF. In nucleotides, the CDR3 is TGTGCCACCAGTGAGCCAGGGGACCACGAGCAGTACTTC.

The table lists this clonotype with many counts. The CDR3 DNA is TGTGCCAGCAGTCCACCAGGGGAAAAGTCCGGGGAGCTGTTTTTT. It translates to CASSPPGEKSGELFF. V gene TRBV12-3 or TRBV12-4 combines with J gene TRBJ2-2; D possibly corresponds to TRBD1 (6 bases). Trimming left V 5 bases short and J 6 bases short, with 16 bases between. CDR3 size: 15 residues.

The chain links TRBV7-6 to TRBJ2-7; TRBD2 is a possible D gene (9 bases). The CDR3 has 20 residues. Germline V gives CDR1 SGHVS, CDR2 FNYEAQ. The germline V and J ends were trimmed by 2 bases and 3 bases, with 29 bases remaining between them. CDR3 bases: TGTGCCAGCAGCTTAAACAGGGGGACCGGTAGCGGGAGAAAGGGCTACGAGCAGTACTTC. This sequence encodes CASSLNRGTGSGRKGYEQYF.

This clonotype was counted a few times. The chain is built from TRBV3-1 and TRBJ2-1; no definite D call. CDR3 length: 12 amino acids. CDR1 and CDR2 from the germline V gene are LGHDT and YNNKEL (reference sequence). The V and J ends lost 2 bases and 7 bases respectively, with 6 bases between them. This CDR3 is CASSQMKNEQFF. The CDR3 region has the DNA TGTGCCAGCAGCCAAATGAAAAATGAGCAGTTCTTC.

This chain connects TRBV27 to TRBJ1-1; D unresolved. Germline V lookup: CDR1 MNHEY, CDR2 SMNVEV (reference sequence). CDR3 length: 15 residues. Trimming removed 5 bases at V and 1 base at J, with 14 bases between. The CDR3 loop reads CASSLTADWNTEAFF. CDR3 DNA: TGTGCCAGCAGTCTCACCGCGGACTGGAACACTGAAGCTTTCTTT.

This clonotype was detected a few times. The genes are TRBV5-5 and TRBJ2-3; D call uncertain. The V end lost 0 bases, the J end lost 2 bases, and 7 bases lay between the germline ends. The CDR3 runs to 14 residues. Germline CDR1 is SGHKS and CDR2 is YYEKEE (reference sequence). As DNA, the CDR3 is TGTGCCAGCAGCTTGGATGTCTACACAGATACGCAGTATTTT. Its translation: CASSLDVYTDTQYF.

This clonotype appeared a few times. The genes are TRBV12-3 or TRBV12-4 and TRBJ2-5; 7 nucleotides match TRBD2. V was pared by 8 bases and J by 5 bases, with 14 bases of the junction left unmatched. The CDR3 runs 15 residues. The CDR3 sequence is CASAWGGSGIETQYF. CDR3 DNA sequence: TGTGCCAGCGCCTGGGGCGGGAGCGGTATCGAGACCCAGTACTTC.

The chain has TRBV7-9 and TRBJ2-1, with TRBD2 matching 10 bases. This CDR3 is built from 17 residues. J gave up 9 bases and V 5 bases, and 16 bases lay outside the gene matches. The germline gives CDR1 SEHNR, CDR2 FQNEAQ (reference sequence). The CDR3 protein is CASSPDSSGRSGGEQFF. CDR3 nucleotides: TGTGCCAGCAGCCCCGATTCTAGCGGGAGAAGCGGTGGTGAGCAGTTCTTC.

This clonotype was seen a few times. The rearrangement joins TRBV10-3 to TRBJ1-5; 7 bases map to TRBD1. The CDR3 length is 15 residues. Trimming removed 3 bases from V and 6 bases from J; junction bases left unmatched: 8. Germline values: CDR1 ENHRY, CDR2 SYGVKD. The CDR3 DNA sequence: TGTGCCATCAGTGATACCGGACAGGACGGTCAGCCCCAGCATTTT. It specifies CAISDTGQDGQPQHF.